The present TCR beta chain was sequenced within a study of cytomegalovirus exposure and HLA in healthy donors. Worth noting for this clone: Its antigen is not identified.

Using immunoSEQ multiplex PCR, the repertoire was profiled, and TCRdb retains in-frame clones only, with some absent. Of tens of thousands of clones listed, 85% to 95% are singletons. General observations from the study: The majority of TCR sequences were rare, yet some public TCRs appeared in many donors. Some TCR beta chains (about 180 of them) were listed as cytomegalovirus-associated.

The CDR3 runs 18 residues. V shed 9 bases, J shed 5 bases, and the junction held 19 bases outside the gene matches. Germline CDR1 is SGHRS and CDR2 is YFSETQ. The receptor comes from a man younger than 30 in good health and CMV-seropositive. Sequenced: PBMCs. This chain joins TRBV5-1 and TRBJ2-2; 10 bases map to TRBD2. CDR3 sequence (DNA): TGCGCCACCACGGATCCCAGCGGCCTAGCGGGAGTGACCGGGGAGCTGTTTTTT. This codes for CATTDPSGLAGVTGELFF.